The clone carrying this TCR beta chain was seen more than once but under ten times. Germline assignment: CDR1 LGHNT and CDR2 FRNRAP. The CDR3 contains 12 residues. V was clipped by 8 bases and J by 5 bases, with 10 bases between them. The data derive from a study of blood T cell repertoires in COVID-19. Turning to the study itself: The United States, Italy and Spain were the sources of the acute and convalescent COVID-19 samples.

In the original workflow: Using reference gene primer amplification, nucleated cell counts were estimated. Profiling relied on immunoSEQ multiplex PCR, and the TCRdb table lists in-frame clones only, not all of them. V and J calls and clone size come straight from that table; D and trimming were deduced from the DNA. Among roughly 130,000 clones listed, approximately 90% were seen once. The chain joins TRBV12-5 to TRBJ1-5, with D unclear. The TCR comes from a human donor with COVID-19, enrolled during active disease. The donor label of this sample is uncertain. The sequencing sample was made of peripheral blood. For the CDR3, the DNA is TGTGCTAGTCGGGGTACCGATCAGCCCCAGCATTTT. Amino acids: CASRGTDQPQHF.